This T cell receptor beta chain was recovered during a study of blood T cell repertoires in COVID-19. Study at large: Sites in the United States, Italy and Spain provided acute and convalescent COVID-19 samples. PBMCs, B-cell-depleted T cells, or T cells were the source of the cDNA or gDNA that made up the material.

CDR1 and CDR2 (germline): LGHDT, YNNKEL (reference sequence). The length of the CDR3 is 16 residues. Trimming took 4 bases from V and 7 from J; bases not matched to a gene: 6. Authors' analysis steps: From reference gene primer amplification, estimates of nucleated cell counts were derived. Measured with immunoSEQ multiplex PCR; TCRdb has only the in-frame clones, and not every one. That table gives V, J and clone size, and the DNA gave D and trimming. The sample includes more than 140,000 clones, approximately 82% of them seen just once. This TCR was recovered from a woman between 45 and 60 years old in a cohort sampled during active or convalescent COVID-19. The sequenced material came from peripheral blood. The chain carries TRBV3-1 (or the pseudogene TRBV3-2) and TRBJ1-6, with TRBD1 matching 11 bases. The CDR3: CASSPVRDRGNSPLHF. The CDR3 DNA reads as TGTGCCAGCAGCCCGGTCCGGGACAGGGGGAATTCACCCCTCCACTTT.